This passage covers 3 T cell receptor beta chains from one sample sequenced in a study of blood T cell repertoires in COVID-19. Here immunoSEQ multiplex PCR was the method, and the copy in TCRdb shows in-frame clones only, minus some. The table lists a few hundred thousand clones, roughly 90% of them singletons, with about 2.9% in the top ten. The sample comprised peripheral blood. These receptors originate from a woman in her twenties or thirties with COVID-19, enrolled during active disease.

This chain connects TRBV3-1 (or the pseudogene TRBV3-2) to TRBJ1-4; the match to TRBD1 covers 10 bases. V shed 1 base and J 6 bases; nucleotides not matched to a gene: 11. The CDR3 is 18 amino acids. CDR1 and CDR2 from the germline V gene are LGHDT and YNNKEL (reference sequence). The CDR3 sequence: CASSQGQGALALYEKLFF. DNA of the CDR3: TGTGCCAGCAGCCAAGGACAGGGGGCCCTCGCGCTATATGAAAAACTGTTTTTT.

The chain is built from TRBV28 and TRBJ2-1; 9 nucleotides line up with TRBD2. Germline V CDR1 and CDR2: MDHEN, SYDVKM. Germline trimming cut 6 bases from V and 12 bases from J; bases unmatched to any gene: 12. This CDR3 has 14 amino acids. As DNA, the CDR3 is TGTGCCAGCAGCGTGGACCTAGCGGGACCCGGGCAGTTCTTC. As protein: CASSVDLAGPGQFF.

This clone showed up just a few times. The rearrangement uses TRBV9 and TRBJ1-1; perhaps TRBD1 as D (5 bases). The CDR3 extends over 15 amino acids. Germline CDR1 reads SGDLS; CDR2 reads YYNGEE. Trimming took 4 bases from V and 1 from J, leaving 14 bases between them. The CDR3 coding sequence is TGTGCCAGCAGCCCGCTAGGGGTGGAGAACACTGAAGCTTTCTTT. Translation: CASSPLGVENTEAFF.